The sequence of this T cell receptor (beta chain) was determined in a study of T cell changes during pregnancy in multiple sclerosis. CDR3 length equals 16 residues. CDR1 and CDR2 from the germline V gene are SGHRS and YFSETQ. V lost 4 bases and J lost 4; bases outside the gene matches: 9. Profiling relied on immunoSEQ multiplex PCR, and the TCRdb table lists in-frame clones only, not all of them. The sample yields about 100,000 clones, 85% to 95% seen once. A single count supports this clone. Sample: peripheral blood, taken in the second trimester of pregnancy. V gene TRBV5-1 combines with J gene TRBJ2-1, with 9 bases fitting TRBD2. This clonotype originated in a female donor with multiple sclerosis, enrolled in a pregnancy study. The CDR3 loop is CASSALAGPSYNEQFF. In nucleotides, the CDR3 is TGCGCCAGCAGCGCTCTAGCGGGACCGTCATACAATGAGCAGTTCTTC.